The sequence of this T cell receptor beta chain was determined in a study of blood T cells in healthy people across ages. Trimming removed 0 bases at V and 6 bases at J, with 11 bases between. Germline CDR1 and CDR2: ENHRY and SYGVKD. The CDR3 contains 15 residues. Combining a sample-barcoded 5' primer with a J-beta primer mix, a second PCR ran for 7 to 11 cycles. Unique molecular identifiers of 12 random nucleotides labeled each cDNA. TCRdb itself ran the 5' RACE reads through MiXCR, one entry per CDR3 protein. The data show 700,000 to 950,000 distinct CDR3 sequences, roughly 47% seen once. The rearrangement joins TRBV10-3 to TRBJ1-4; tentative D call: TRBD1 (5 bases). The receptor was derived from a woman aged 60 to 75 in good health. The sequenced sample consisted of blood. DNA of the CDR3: TGTGCCATCAGTGAGTCGACTCGGGGGTATGAAAAACTGTTTTTT. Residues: CAISESTRGYEKLFF.